The 22 T cell receptor beta chains given below trace back to one sample, sequenced in a study of T cell changes during pregnancy in multiple sclerosis. Measured with immunoSEQ multiplex PCR; TCRdb has only the in-frame clones, and not every one. The sample includes 50,000 or so clones, roughly nine tenths seen only once; the top ten take about 0.37%. Sequencing was performed on CD4+ T cells from peripheral blood mononuclear cells, taken before pregnancy. The receptors here all came from a female donor with multiple sclerosis, enrolled in a pregnancy study.

This CDR3 reads CASSYRETYEQYF. DNA of the CDR3: TGTGCCAGCAGTTACCGGGAGACCTACGAGCAGTACTTC. The rearrangement joins TRBV28 to TRBJ2-7, with D possibly TRBD2 on 6 matching bases. From germline, CDR1 is MDHEN and CDR2 SYDVKM. The CDR3 has 13 amino acids. Trimming removed 4 bases from V and 2 bases from J, with 9 bases in between.

The rearrangement joins TRBV20-1 to TRBJ1-1; weak D call: TRBD1 (5 bases). Between the trimmed V and J ends, which lost 6 bases and 7 bases, there was a span of 12 bases. This CDR3 has 11 amino acids. Per germline, CDR1 DFQATT and CDR2 SNEGSKA (reference sequence). DNA for the CDR3: TGCAGTGCGCGGAGGGGCGGTGAAGCTTTCTTT. Protein sequence: CSARRGGEAFF.

The CDR3 spells CASSLGNRGYNEQFF. CDR3 DNA: TGTGCCAGCAGCTTAGGTAATCGGGGCTACAATGAGCAGTTCTTC. This chain connects TRBV11-3 to TRBJ2-1, with D tentatively TRBD2 (5 bases). CDR1 is SGHNT, CDR2 YENEEA, per germline. The V gene lost 1 base and the J gene lost 3 bases, with 10 bases spanning the gap. This CDR3 has 15 residues.

The rearrangement uses TRBV27 and TRBJ1-1, with TRBD1 matching over 8 bases. Trimming cost V 0 bases and J 5 bases; bases outside gene matches: 11. Germline CDR1 MNHEY, CDR2 SMNVEV (reference sequence). The CDR3 is 17 amino acids. The chain's CDR3 is CASSLSGGDRRGTEAFF. The CDR3 DNA reads TGTGCCAGCAGTTTATCCGGAGGGGACAGGAGGGGTACTGAAGCTTTCTTT.

This sequence joins TRBV5-5 and TRBJ1-2; D is perhaps TRBD1 (6 bases). Trimming left V 0 bases short and J 2 bases short, with 8 bases between. Germline CDR1 SGHKS, CDR2 YYEKEE (reference sequence). The CDR3 covers 14 residues. The CDR3, as DNA: TGTGCCAGCAGCTTGGGGGGGCAGAACTATGGCTACACCTTC. Translated, it gives CASSLGGQNYGYTF.

This chain uses TRBV1 with TRBJ2-7; TRBD2 is the table's D call and was not checked against the DNA. TRBV1 constitutes a pseudogene. The CDR3 sequence is 17 residues long. The CDR3 DNA is TGCACCAGCAGCCCCGAACGGGGAGCGGGAGCACCCTACGAGCAGTACTTC. Protein: CTSSPERGAGAPYEQYF.

The V and J genes are TRBV6-1 and TRBJ2-7; D might be TRBD2 (6 bases). Deletions cut 1 base from V and 9 bases from J, with 16 bases between. Looked up from germline, CDR1 is MNHNS and CDR2 is SASEGT. This CDR3 comprises 14 residues. CDR3 in amino acids: CASSEVRRDQGQYF. The DNA for the CDR3 is TGTGCCAGCAGTGAAGTCAGGCGGGATCAGGGGCAGTACTTC.

The chain couples TRBV7-9 to TRBJ2-3; 9 nucleotides align to TRBD2. This CDR3 contains 16 residues. V trimming: 6 bases; J trimming: 2 bases; junction bases outside the gene matches: 9. CDR1 and CDR2 (germline): SEHNR, FQNEAQ (reference sequence). The CDR3 loop reads CASRTDSGGFTDTQYF. CDR3 coding DNA: TGTGCCAGCAGGACAGACAGCGGGGGGTTCACAGATACGCAGTATTTT.

This clone appeared a few times. An end of the junction differs from the germline gene, which may be a read error. This chain uses TRBV4-2 with TRBJ2-2; perhaps TRBD2 as D (5 bases). Germline V lookup: CDR1 LGHNA, CDR2 YNFKEQ. The CDR3 runs to 13 residues. CDR3 sequence (DNA): TGTGCCAGCACCCAAAGGGAGTCCGGGGAGCTGTTTTTT. Its protein is CASTQRESGELFF.

V is TRBV19 and J is TRBJ1-5, with TRBD1 identical over 8 bases. The CDR3 spans 13 residues. V dropped 7 bases and J dropped 9; count of bases not matched to a gene: 8. The germline gives CDR1 LNHDA, CDR2 SQIVND (reference sequence). The CDR3 region is CASTQGAGLPQHF. CDR3 DNA sequence: TGTGCCAGTACCCAGGGGGCAGGATTGCCCCAGCATTTT. The variable domain in full, with the rest retrieved from reference TRBV19 and TRBJ1-5, is DGGITQSPKYLFRKEGQNVTLSCEQNLNHDAMYWYRQDPGQGLRLIYYSQIVNDFQKGDIAEGYSVSREKKESFPLTVTSAQKNPTAFYLCASTQGAGLPQHFGDGTRLSIL.

The genes are TRBV14 and TRBJ2-2, with TRBD2 as a possible D gene (5 bases). This CDR3 region has 17 residues. Trimming cost V 0 bases and J 7 bases, with 18 bases left between them. Germline CDR1 is SGHDN and CDR2 is FVKESK. CDR3 in amino acids: CASSQDQGWRAGGELFF. In DNA form, the CDR3 reads TGTGCCAGCAGCCAAGATCAAGGATGGCGGGCGGGCGGGGAGCTGTTTTTT.

J is TRBJ2-4 and V is TRBV30, with D possibly being TRBD1 (6 bases). V was clipped by 3 bases and J by 3 bases, with 9 bases between them. The CDR3 runs to 13 residues. From germline, CDR1 is GTSNPN and CDR2 SVGIG (reference sequence). This CDR3 reads CAWSRDNKNIQYF. CDR3 nucleotide sequence: TGTGCCTGGAGCCGGGACAACAAAAACATTCAGTACTTC.

The chain joins TRBV5-1 to TRBJ2-3; 7 bases are shared with TRBD1. The germline gives CDR1 SGHRS, CDR2 YFSETQ. J gave up 2 bases and V 0 bases, and 9 bases lay outside the gene matches. The CDR3 loop spans 17 amino acids. The CDR3 region has the DNA TGCGCCAGCAGCTTGGCCCGGACAGGCTTGGCCACAGATACGCAGTATTTT. It is translated as CASSLARTGLATDTQYF.

The rearrangement links TRBV30 to TRBJ1-2; no firm D call. This CDR3 is built from 16 residues. The ends were cut back, 1 base at V and 0 bases at J, with 15 bases in the middle. The germline CDR1 and CDR2 sequences are GTSNPN and SVGIG (reference sequence). CDR3 residues: CAWSASKRTANYGYTF. CDR3 nucleotide sequence: TGTGCCTGGAGTGCGTCTAAACGAACAGCTAACTATGGCTACACCTTC.

CDR3 in amino acids: CASSLGPQGTYEQYF. DNA of the CDR3: TGCGCCAGCAGCTTGGGGCCGCAGGGAACCTACGAGCAGTACTTC. The J gene is TRBJ2-7, the V gene TRBV5-1; weak D call: TRBD1 (5 bases). Per germline, CDR1 SGHRS and CDR2 YFSETQ. Trimming took 0 bases from V and 2 from J, leaving 12 bases between them. This CDR3 has 15 residues.

V and J are TRBV12-5 and TRBJ2-1, with D perhaps TRBD2 (5 bases). V was cut by 5 bases and J by 2 bases, with 13 bases left in between. CDR1 is LGHNT, CDR2 FRNRAP, per germline. This CDR3 contains 15 residues. The CDR3 region is CASGRRGIAYNEQFF. Written as DNA, the CDR3 is TGTGCTAGTGGTCGAAGAGGGATCGCCTACAATGAGCAGTTCTTC.

CDR3 nucleotide sequence: TGCAGCGTTACCAGACTAGATGAGCAGTTCTTC. Its translation is CSVTRLDEQFF. V and J are TRBV20-1 and TRBJ2-1, with D possibly TRBD2 on 6 matching bases. The CDR3 extends over 11 amino acids. Germline V gene data show CDR1 as DFQATT and CDR2 as SNEGSKA (reference sequence).

The rearrangement links TRBV5-4 to TRBJ2-5; 7 nucleotides match TRBD2. This CDR3 has 14 amino acids. Germline CDR1 reads SGHNT; CDR2 reads YYREEE (reference sequence). After removal of 2 bases from V and 4 bases from J, the junction contained 5 bases not matched to a gene. The CDR3 region has the DNA TGTGCCAGCAGCTTAAGGACTAGTTCAGAGACCCAGTACTTC. Translated: CASSLRTSSETQYF.

The chain employs TRBV5-6 and TRBJ2-2; unclear D gene. Germline lookup yields CDR1 SGHDT and CDR2 YYEEEE. V was pared by 0 bases and J by 6 bases, with 3 bases between. The CDR3 sequence is 12 residues long. As DNA, the CDR3 is TGTGCCAGCAGCTTGGCCTCCGGGGAGCTGTTTTTT. As protein: CASSLASGELFF.

The chain links TRBV5-1 to TRBJ1-1; no firm D call. CDR1 SGHRS and CDR2 YFSETQ come from the germline V gene. V was trimmed by 4 bases and J by 0 bases, leaving 13 bases between them. The CDR3 spans 15 residues. CDR3 loop: CASSIDNLMNTEAFF. DNA for the CDR3: TGCGCCAGCAGCATCGACAATCTAATGAACACTGAAGCTTTCTTT.

Here the CDR3 DNA reads TGCGCCAGCAGCTCCGCAACCCGGACAGGGGGTAATTCACCCCTCCACTTT. Encoded protein: CASSSATRTGGNSPLHF. The chain has TRBV5-1 and TRBJ1-6; 10 nucleotides line up with TRBD1. There are 17 residues in the CDR3. The germline V gene has CDR1 SGHRS and CDR2 YFSETQ. V was pared by 3 bases and J by 6 bases, with 9 bases of the junction left unmatched. The whole variable domain, filled in from reference TRBV5-1 and TRBJ1-6, reads KAGVTQTPRYLIKTRGQQVTLSCSPISGHRSVSWYQQTPGQGLQFLFEYFSETQRNKGNFPGRFSGRQFSNSRSEMNVSTLELGDSALYLCASSSATRTGGNSPLHFGNGTRLTVT.

The chain employs TRBV7-8 and TRBJ1-5, with 8 nucleotides matching TRBD1. V dropped 4 bases and J dropped 4; count of bases not matched to a gene: 0. The CDR3 contains 13 residues. Germline V lookup: CDR1 SGHVS, CDR2 FQNEAQ. The CDR3 coding sequence is TGTGCCAGCAGCTGGACAGGGAATCAGCCCCAGCATTTT. Amino acid sequence: CASSWTGNQPQHF.